The rows below give T cell receptor beta chains drawn from one sample of a study of human T cells and chemical hapten exposure. TCRdb reprocessed the RACE reads with MiXCR, giving one entry per CDR3 protein. Of some 42,000 distinct CDR3 sequences in the sample, 8% to 9.5% were seen once. Sequencing used whole blood, obtained in connection with sensitization to the hapten diphenylcyclopropenone (DPC). Every receptor here comes from a woman in her 40s with alopecia areata. Some clones in this sample may be carry-over from other donors' samples. Both conserved end residues are part of each CDR3. A D gene is named only where the DNA matches it firmly. Expanded clones are given a class, and other clones once, few, many or no size at all.

j_call	v_call	clone_size	d_call	cdr3_aa	cdr3_nt
TRBJ1-2	TRBV2	many	-	CASREVYGYTF	TGTGCCAGCAGGGAGGTCTATGGCTACACCTTC
TRBJ1-1	TRBV20-1	-	-	CSAREVRDTEAFF	TGCAGTGCGCGCGAGGTACGGGACACTGAAGCTTTCTTT
TRBJ2-5	TRBV3-1	many	-	CASSQVLTGETQYF	TGTGCCAGCAGCCAAGTTTTAACGGGGGAGACCCAGTACTTC
TRBJ2-7	TRBV20-1	many	TRBD1	CSASISDGGQGLYEQYF	TGCAGTGCTAGTATATCGGACGGGGGACAGGGTCTGTACGAGCAGTACTTC
TRBJ2-7	TRBV12-3/TRBV12-4	many	-	CASSPGVPYEQYF	TGTGCCAGCAGTCCCGGGGTCCCCTACGAGCAGTACTTC
TRBJ1-6	TRBV5-6	few	-	CASSSGTLRSPLHF	TGTGCCAGCAGCTCTGGGACCTTGAGGTCACCCCTCCACTTT
TRBJ1-1	TRBV20-1	many	-	CSATTGLRLNTEAFF	TGCAGTGCTACCACGGGGCTTCGCTTGAACACTGAAGCTTTCTTT
TRBJ2-1	TRBV29-1	many	TRBD2	CSVPTSGGDIGIYNEQFF	TGCAGCGTTCCGACTAGCGGGGGTGACATCGGAATTTACAATGAGCAGTTCTTC
TRBJ2-3	TRBV5-1	few	-	CASSLALDTQYF	TGCGCCAGCAGCTTGGCCTTGGATACGCAGTATTTT
TRBJ1-6	TRBV6-6	many	TRBD1	CASSYSEDRGYSPLHF	TGTGCCAGCAGTTACTCGGAGGACAGGGGGTATTCACCCCTCCACTTT
TRBJ2-2	TRBV19	many	-	CAAGTANTGELFF	TGTGCCGCGGGGACGGCGAACACCGGGGAGCTGTTTTTT
TRBJ2-5	TRBV11-3	many	-	CASSLRAGAETQYF	TGTGCCAGCAGCTTACGAGCCGGTGCAGAGACCCAGTACTTC
TRBJ2-3	TRBV30	few	-	CAWSPHTDTQYF	TGTGCCTGGAGTCCCCACACAGATACGCAGTATTTT
TRBJ2-7	TRBV15	-	-	CATSREDSEQYF	TGTGCCACCAGCAGAGAAGACTCCGAGCAGTACTTC
TRBJ2-5	TRBV7-6	few	TRBD2	CASSARSRLAGDQETQYF	TGTGCCAGCAGCGCACGATCCCGACTAGCGGGGGACCAAGAGACCCAGTACTTC
TRBJ1-3	TRBV7-2	many	-	CASSPPSGNTIYF	TGTGCCAGCAGCCCTCCCTCTGGAAACACCATATATTTT
TRBJ1-1	TRBV11-2	many	-	CASSLADENTEAFF	TGTGCCAGCAGCTTAGCTGACGAGAACACTGAAGCTTTCTTT
TRBJ1-6	TRBV11-2	many	TRBD1	CASSLEAGGSPLHF	TGTGCCAGCAGCTTAGAGGCAGGGGGCTCACCCCTCCACTTT
TRBJ1-6	TRBV6-1	few	-	CASSTVGSSYNSPLHF	TGTGCCAGCAGCACGGTGGGGAGCTCCTATAATTCACCCCTCCACTTT
TRBJ2-2	TRBV12-3/TRBV12-4	few	-	CASSLKGSTGELFF	TGTGCCAGCAGTTTGAAAGGAAGCACCGGGGAGCTGTTTTTT
TRBJ1-6	TRBV7-9	-	-	CASSATAAYNSPLHF	TGTGCCAGCAGCGCAACAGCTGCCTATAATTCACCCCTCCACTTT
TRBJ1-6	TRBV27	-	-	CASSSLEGAVSPLHF	TGTGCCAGCAGTTCCCTGGAAGGTGCGGTTTCACCCCTCCACTTT
TRBJ2-7	TRBV4-1	-	-	CASSQEGGWQYF	TGCGCCAGCAGCCAAGAAGGGGGGTGGCAGTACTTC
TRBJ1-1	TRBV29-1	many	-	CSVVFWGTEAFF	TGCAGCGTTGTTTTCTGGGGCACTGAAGCTTTCTTT
TRBJ2-7	TRBV7-9	many	-	CASSFEAYEQYF	TGTGCCAGCAGCTTTGAAGCCTACGAGCAGTACTTC
TRBJ1-2	TRBV29-1	many	-	CSVADRTRARGDYGYTF	TGCAGCGTTGCCGATCGGACCCGAGCCCGAGGAGACTATGGCTACACCTTC
TRBJ2-5	TRBV20-1	many	TRBD1	CSAPWDRQETQYF	TGCAGTGCTCCATGGGACAGACAAGAGACCCAGTACTTC
TRBJ2-5	TRBV4-1	-	-	CASSWDLETQYF	TGCGCCAGCAGCTGGGACTTGGAGACCCAGTACTTC
TRBJ1-5	TRBV19	many	-	CASSVRNQPQHF	TGTGCCAGTAGTGTGCGAAATCAGCCCCAGCATTTT
TRBJ1-5	TRBV20-1	-	-	CSAYSGTTQHF	TGCAGTGCTTATTCCGGGACCACCCAGCATTTT
TRBJ2-7	TRBV20-1	few	TRBD1	CSARTGTERNEQYF	TGCAGTGCTCGAACCGGGACAGAGAGGAACGAGCAGTACTTC
TRBJ2-3	TRBV6-5	many	-	CASSRSTDTQYF	TGTGCCAGCAGCCGGAGCACAGATACGCAGTATTTT
TRBJ1-4	TRBV5-1	many	-	CASSGTWKAGNEKLFF	TGCGCCAGCAGCGGGACGTGGAAAGCTGGGAATGAAAAACTGTTTTTT
TRBJ1-6	TRBV7-2	many	TRBD1	CASSPDRANSPLHF	TGTGCCAGCAGCCCGGACAGGGCTAATTCACCCCTCCACTTT
TRBJ2-4	TRBV2	many	-	CASSEGVVGLTAKNIQYF	TGTGCCAGCAGTGAAGGGGTAGTAGGGTTGACGGCCAAAAACATTCAGTACTTC
TRBJ1-2	TRBV29-1	many	-	CSVEDGQYYGYTF	TGCAGCGTTGAAGATGGACAGTACTATGGCTACACCTTC
TRBJ2-1	TRBV4-1	many	TRBD2	CASSQEMEVAGRNEQFF	TGCGCCAGCAGCCAAGAAATGGAAGTAGCGGGGAGGAATGAGCAGTTCTTC
TRBJ2-2	TRBV2	many	-	CASRDTFANTGELFF	TGTGCCAGCCGGGACACGTTCGCGAACACCGGGGAGCTGTTTTTT
TRBJ2-1	TRBV4-2	many	-	CASSQEEFGLATIEQFF	TGTGCCAGCAGCCAAGAGGAGTTTGGTCTAGCCACAATAGAGCAGTTCTTC
TRBJ2-1	TRBV28	many	TRBD2	CASREAGGPYNEQFF	TGTGCCAGCAGGGAAGCGGGGGGCCCCTACAATGAGCAGTTCTTC
TRBJ2-1	TRBV20-1	many	TRBD2	CSARGLAMQFF	TGCAGTGCTAGGGGACTAGCGATGCAGTTCTTC
TRBJ2-2	TRBV3-1	many	-	CASSQGQGNTGELFF	TGTGCCAGCAGCCAAGGCCAGGGGAACACCGGGGAGCTGTTTTTT
TRBJ1-6	TRBV4-1	-	-	CASSIPGGYYNSPLHF	TGCGCCAGCAGCATCCCCGGGGGCTACTATAATTCACCCCTCCACTTT
TRBJ2-2	TRBV7-2	many	-	CASSLFRTARRGTGELFF	TGTGCCAGCAGCTTATTTAGGACGGCCCGCCGAGGCACCGGGGAGCTGTTTTTT
TRBJ1-4	TRBV29-1	many	-	CSVLRHRDEKLFF	TGCAGCGTTCTCAGGCATCGTGATGAAAAACTGTTTTTT
TRBJ1-1	TRBV11-1	-	-	CASSHRAGVSEAFF	TGTGCCAGCAGCCACAGGGCCGGAGTCTCTGAAGCTTTCTTT
TRBJ2-2	TRBV12-3/TRBV12-4	many	-	CASSFSLGGELFF	TGTGCCAGCAGTTTCTCTCTTGGCGGGGAGCTGTTTTTT
TRBJ1-1	TRBV6-5	many	-	CASSPPPNGGGLDTEAFF	TGTGCCAGCAGCCCCCCCCCGAATGGAGGGGGGCTCGACACTGAAGCTTTCTTT
TRBJ2-1	TRBV6-5	-	TRBD2	CASSYKRGPNSYNGQFF	TGTGCCAGCAGTTACAAGCGGGGGCCCAACTCCTACAATGGGCAGTTCTTC
TRBJ2-5	TRBV5-5	-	TRBD2	CASSLNPTSGGVLETQYF	TGTGCCAGCAGCCTTAATCCCACTAGCGGGGGGGTCTTGGAGACCCAGTACTTC
TRBJ2-5	TRBV6-2/TRBV6-3	-	TRBD2	CASSSTSGVPETQYF	TGTGCCAGCAGCTCGACTAGCGGGGTACCGGAGACCCAGTACTTC
TRBJ2-7	TRBV7-9	few	-	CASSRSSNEQYF	TGTGCCAGCAGCCGAAGTTCCAACGAGCAGTACTTC
TRBJ1-6	TRBV20-1	many	-	CSALTSPASLHF	TGCAGTGCCCTAACATCTCCCGCTTCCCTCCACTTT